This T cell receptor (beta chain) derives from a study of blood T cell repertoires in COVID-19. Across the study: The samples span acute and convalescent COVID-19 from the United States, Italy and Spain. PBMCs, B-cell-depleted T cells, or T cells were the source of the cDNA or gDNA that made up the material.

In the study's own analysis: From reference gene primer amplification, estimates of nucleated cell counts were derived. TCRdb's table, derived via immunoSEQ multiplex PCR, lists solely in-frame clones and lacks some. Clone size and the V and J calls come from that table; the DNA yielded D and trimming. The sample shows fewer than 350,000 clones, 86% of them seen only once. Seattle enrolled patients during active infection and tracked them longitudinally. The CDR3 is made up of 14 amino acids. Trimming left V 1 base short and J 3 bases short, with 9 bases between. CDR1 and CDR2 from the germline V gene are MNHEY and SMNVEV (reference sequence).

The clonotype comes from a woman between 25 and 40 years old with COVID-19, enrolled during active disease. This chain joins TRBV27 and TRBJ1-1, with D tentatively TRBD1 (5 bases). Input material: peripheral blood. The CDR3 region is CASSLWGGDTEAFF. CDR3 sequence (DNA): TGTGCCAGCAGTTTATGGGGGGGAGACACTGAAGCTTTCTTT.